This note documents a single TCR beta chain sequence. In the original workflow: Estimates of nucleated cell counts were drawn from the amplification of reference gene primers. Clones were sequenced by immunoSEQ multiplex PCR, and TCRdb holds only the in-frame ones, with some missing. That table gives V, J and clone size, and the DNA gave D and trimming. The sample has about 62,000 clones; approximately 86% are singletons. The data derive from a study of blood T cell repertoires in COVID-19. This CDR3 region has 15 residues. Germline values: CDR1 DFQATT, CDR2 SNEGSKA (reference sequence). V lost 3 bases, J lost 1 base, and 9 bases stayed unmatched.

What was sequenced was peripheral blood. V and J are TRBV20-1 and TRBJ2-7, with 7 bases matching TRBD1. The sequence derives from a man between 65 and 79 years old with acute or convalescent COVID-19. The CDR3 sequence: CSASETGSFSYEQYF. In DNA, the CDR3 is TGCAGTGCTAGTGAGACAGGGAGTTTTTCCTACGAGCAGTACTTC.